This T cell receptor beta chain was sequenced for a study of T cell repertoires in cytomegalovirus infection. With respect to this clonotype: Its antigen remains unidentified.

The study, taken as a whole, reports: What dominated the ex vivo response were HLA-C-restricted CMV-specific TCR beta clonotypes.

TCRdb re-analysed the reads in MiXCR, keeping a single row per CDR3 protein. The sample shows around 250,000 distinct CDR3 sequences, approximately 15% of them seen only once. The receptor was isolated from a human donor in good health (CMV status not recorded). Some clones in this sample may be carry-over from other donors' samples. Sequenced sample: CD8+ T cells from PBMCs.

CDR3 region: CASSFDTSGAYEQYF. The CDR3 nucleotides are TGTGCCAGCAGTTTCGATACTAGCGGGGCCTACGAGCAGTACTTC. The chain recombines TRBV28 with TRBJ2-7; 10 bases are shared with TRBD2. CDR3 length equals 15 residues. The germline gives CDR1 MDHEN, CDR2 SYDVKM. The V and J ends lost 3 bases and 2 bases, in that order; junction bases with no gene match: 4.